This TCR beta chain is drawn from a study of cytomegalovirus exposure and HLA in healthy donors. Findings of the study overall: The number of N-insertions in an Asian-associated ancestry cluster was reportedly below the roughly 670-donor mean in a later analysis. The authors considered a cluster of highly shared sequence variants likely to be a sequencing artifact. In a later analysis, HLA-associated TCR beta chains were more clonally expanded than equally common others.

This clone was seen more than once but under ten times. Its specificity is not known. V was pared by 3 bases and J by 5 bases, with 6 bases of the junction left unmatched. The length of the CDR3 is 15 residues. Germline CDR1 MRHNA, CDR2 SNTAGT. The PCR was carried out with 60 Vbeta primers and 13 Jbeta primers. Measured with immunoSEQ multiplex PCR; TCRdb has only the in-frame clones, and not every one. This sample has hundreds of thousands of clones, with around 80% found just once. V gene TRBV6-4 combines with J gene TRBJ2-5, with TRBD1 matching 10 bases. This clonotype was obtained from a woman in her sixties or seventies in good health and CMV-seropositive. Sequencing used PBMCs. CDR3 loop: CASSESTGGRETQYF. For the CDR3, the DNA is TGTGCCAGCAGTGAATCGACAGGGGGCCGGGAGACCCAGTACTTC.